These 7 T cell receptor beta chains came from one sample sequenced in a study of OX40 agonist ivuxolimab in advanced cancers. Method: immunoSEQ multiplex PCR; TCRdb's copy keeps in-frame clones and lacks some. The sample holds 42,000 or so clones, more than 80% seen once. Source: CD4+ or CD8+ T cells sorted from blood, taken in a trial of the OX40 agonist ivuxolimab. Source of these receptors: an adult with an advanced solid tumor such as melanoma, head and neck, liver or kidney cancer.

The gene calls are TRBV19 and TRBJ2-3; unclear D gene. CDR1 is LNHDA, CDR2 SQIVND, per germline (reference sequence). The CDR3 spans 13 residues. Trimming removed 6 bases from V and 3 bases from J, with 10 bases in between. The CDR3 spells CASSKQETDTQYF. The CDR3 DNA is TGTGCCAGTAGCAAACAAGAGACAGATACGCAGTATTTT.

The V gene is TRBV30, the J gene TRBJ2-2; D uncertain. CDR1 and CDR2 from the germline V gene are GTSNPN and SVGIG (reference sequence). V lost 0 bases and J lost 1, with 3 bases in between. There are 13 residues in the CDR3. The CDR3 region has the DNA TGTGCCTGGAGTGTACAGAACACCGGGGAGCTGTTTTTT. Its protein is CAWSVQNTGELFF.

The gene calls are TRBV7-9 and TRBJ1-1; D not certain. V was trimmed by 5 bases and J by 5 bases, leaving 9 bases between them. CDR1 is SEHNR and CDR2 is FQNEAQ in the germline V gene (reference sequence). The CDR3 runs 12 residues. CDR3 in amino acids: CASSRTLTEAFF. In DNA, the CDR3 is TGTGCCAGCAGCCGGACTCTAACTGAAGCTTTCTTT.

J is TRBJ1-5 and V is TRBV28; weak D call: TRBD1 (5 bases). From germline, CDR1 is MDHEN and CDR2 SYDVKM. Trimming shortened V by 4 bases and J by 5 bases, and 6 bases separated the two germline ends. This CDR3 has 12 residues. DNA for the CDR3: TGTGCCAGCAGTTCAGGGTATCAGCCCCAGCATTTT. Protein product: CASSSGYQPQHF.

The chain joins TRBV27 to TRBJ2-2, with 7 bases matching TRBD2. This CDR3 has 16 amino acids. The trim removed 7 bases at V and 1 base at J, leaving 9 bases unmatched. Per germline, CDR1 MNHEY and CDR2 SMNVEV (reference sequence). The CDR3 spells CASKPLAAGNTGELFF. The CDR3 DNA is TGTGCCAGCAAGCCTCTAGCGGCCGGGAACACCGGGGAGCTGTTTTTT.

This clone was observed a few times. CDR3 sequence reads: CASSLGHLYEQYF. In DNA, the CDR3 is TGTGCCAGCAGTTTAGGGCACCTCTACGAGCAGTACTTC. The chain uses TRBV28 and TRBJ2-7; D is undetermined. The CDR3 totals 13 residues. CDR1 and CDR2 from the germline V gene are MDHEN and SYDVKM. V was trimmed by 2 bases and J by 3 bases, leaving 8 bases between them.

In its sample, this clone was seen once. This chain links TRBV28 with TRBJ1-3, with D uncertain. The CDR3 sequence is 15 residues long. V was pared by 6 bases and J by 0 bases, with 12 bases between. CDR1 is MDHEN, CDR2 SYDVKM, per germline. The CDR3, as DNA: TGTGCCAGCAGAAAATCCAGCACCTCTGGAAACACCATATATTTT. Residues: CASRKSSTSGNTIYF.